One and the same sample provided the 18 T cell receptor beta chains below, sequenced in a study of blood T cells in healthy people across ages. Through a sample-barcoded 5' primer and a J-beta primer mix, a second PCR was run for 7 to 11 cycles. TCRdb re-called the 5' RACE reads through MiXCR, storing one row per CDR3 protein. The sample includes about 900,000 distinct CDR3 sequences, roughly 60% seen only once; the top ten take about a quarter. The sample consisted of blood. The source is a man aged 30 to 45 in good health.

V usage is TRBV12-3 or TRBV12-4 and J usage is TRBJ1-2, with D hard to call. This CDR3 spans 12 amino acids. Trimming cost V 6 bases and J 11 bases, with 16 bases left between them. The CDR3 nucleotides read TGTGCCAGCAGCCGGCGGACTGTTGGTTACACCTTC. Residues: CASSRRTVGYTF.

The chain combines TRBV20-1 with TRBJ2-7; possibly TRBD1 for D (6 bases). The closer fit of TRBJ2-5 to the DNA end suggests the J call may be wrong. The CDR3 is 14 amino acids. Germline assignment: CDR1 DFQATT and CDR2 SNEGSKA (reference sequence). CDR3 sequence reads: CSARVTGPRETQYF. The CDR3 DNA sequence: TGCAGTGCTAGAGTTACAGGGCCGCGGGAGACCCAGTACTTC.

In nucleotides, the CDR3 is TGTGCCAGCAGCGAAGGGACAGTGGGTTCGCCCCAGCATTTT. Its protein is CASSEGTVGSPQHF. This rearrangement joins TRBV11-1 to TRBJ1-5, with 7 bases matching TRBD1. The junction had 10 bases not matched to a gene; V was cut back by 5 bases and J by 9 bases. The CDR3 extends over 14 amino acids. The germline gives CDR1 SGHAT, CDR2 FQDESV (reference sequence).

The rearrangement uses TRBV18 and TRBJ1-2; D gene uncertain. With 0 bases removed from V and 5 bases from J, the gap between germline ends came to 10 bases. This CDR3 has 14 amino acids. The V gene's germline CDR1 is KGHSH and CDR2 LQKENI. The CDR3 DNA reads as TGTGCCAGCTCACCACCTTCGCAGATATATGGCTACACCTTC. This codes for CASSPPSQIYGYTF.

The rearrangement uses TRBV9 and TRBJ2-1, with TRBD1 matching over 10 bases. With V trimmed by 2 bases and J by 1 base, 6 bases remained unmatched. Germline V lookup: CDR1 SGDLS, CDR2 YYNGEE. The CDR3 covers 17 residues. In DNA form, the CDR3 reads TGTGCCAGCAGCGTTGATCGGGACAGGGGATCCTACAATGAGCAGTTCTTC. Encoded protein: CASSVDRDRGSYNEQFF.

As regards this clonotype: One end of the junction is discordant with germline, which a read error may explain. The chain is built from TRBV12-3 or TRBV12-4 and TRBJ2-3, with D maybe TRBD2 (5 bases). This CDR3 has 13 residues. The CDR3 sequence is CASREDVADTLYF. CDR3 DNA sequence: TGTGCCAGCAGGGAGGATGTTGCAGATACGCTGTATTTT.

The rearrangement joins TRBV27 to TRBJ2-7, with 11 nucleotides matching TRBD2. This CDR3 region has 15 residues. The ends lost 2 bases at V and 4 bases at J; junction bases unmatched: 4. CDR1 MNHEY and CDR2 SMNVEV come from the germline V gene (reference sequence). The CDR3 loop reads CASSLGSGGAYEQYF. The CDR3 DNA reads TGTGCCAGCAGTTTAGGTAGCGGGGGGGCTTACGAGCAGTACTTC.

The J gene is TRBJ2-5, the V gene TRBV24-1, with D possibly matching TRBD1 (5 bases). Near its end, the DNA agrees better with TRBJ2-7, so the J call may be wrong. The germline V gene encodes CDR1 KGHDR and CDR2 SFDVKD. The CDR3 spans 13 residues. CDR3 residues: CATSDTRAGEQYF. CDR3 sequence (DNA): TGTGCCACCAGTGATACCAGGGCCGGCGAGCAGTACTTC.

This chain connects TRBV27 to TRBJ2-2; 8 bases fit TRBD1. CDR1 MNHEY and CDR2 SMNVEV come from the germline V gene (reference sequence). Trimming cost V 3 bases and J 2 bases; bases outside gene matches: 5. The CDR3 extends over 16 amino acids. The CDR3 DNA reads TGTGCCAGCAGTTTTCAGACAGGGGTCAACACCGGGGAGCTGTTTTTT. It is translated as CASSFQTGVNTGELFF.

The chain combines TRBV20-1 with TRBJ2-3; 10 nucleotides align to TRBD1. J was trimmed by 4 bases and V by 3 bases; bases with no gene match: 7. Germline V gene sequence: CDR1 DFQATT, CDR2 SNEGSKA (reference sequence). The CDR3 spans 15 residues. CDR3 protein: CSARSRQGASDTQYF. The CDR3 nucleotides read TGCAGTGCTAGGTCACGACAGGGGGCTTCAGATACGCAGTATTTT.

The chain has TRBV6-2 or TRBV6-3 and TRBJ1-5, with unresolved D. Germline V gene lookup returns CDR1 MNHEY and CDR2 SVGEGT. Trimming removed 2 bases at V and 3 bases at J, with 20 bases between. CDR3 length equals 18 residues. This CDR3 is CASSYTAFEPSFNQPQHF. Written as DNA, the CDR3 is TGTGCCAGCAGTTACACGGCTTTTGAGCCCTCATTCAATCAGCCCCAGCATTTT.

The rearrangement links TRBV9 to TRBJ2-5; possibly TRBD2 for D (7 bases). V dropped 4 bases and J dropped 4 bases, with 17 bases sitting between them. This CDR3 has 15 residues. Germline V gives CDR1 SGDLS, CDR2 YYNGEE. As DNA, the CDR3 is TGTGCCAGCAGCCCCGATCGGGGGGCGGGAGAGACCCAGTACTTC. It is translated as CASSPDRGAGETQYF.

This clonotype was seen only once. The chain is built from TRBV6-5 and TRBJ1-6; D is undetermined. V was shortened by 7 bases and J by 6 bases, with 13 bases between the two germline ends. The CDR3 consists of 14 residues. CDR1 is MNHEY, CDR2 SVGAGI, per germline. CDR3 sequence reads: CASTATRLNSPLHF. In DNA, the CDR3 is TGTGCCAGCACCGCGACACGGCTTAATTCACCCCTCCACTTT.

The rearrangement uses TRBV11-2 and TRBJ2-7; D is possibly TRBD1 (6 bases). The V end was cut by 5 bases, the J end by 4 bases, with 12 bases between. CDR1 is SGHAT and CDR2 is FQNNGV in the germline V gene. This CDR3 contains 13 residues. This CDR3 reads CASSPHRDYEQYF. The CDR3 coding sequence is TGTGCCAGCAGCCCCCACAGGGATTACGAGCAGTACTTC.

Worth noting for this clonotype: A read error may produce the germline difference seen at one junction end. This rearrangement joins TRBV7-2 to TRBJ1-5; TRBD1 matches at 7 bases. CDR3 length equals 17 residues. Germline V lookup: CDR1 SGHTA, CDR2 FQGNSA. As DNA, the CDR3 is TGTGCCAGCAGCCCGAGGGACAGCAGGTTTAGCAATCTGCCCCAGCATTTT. It codes for CASSPRDSRFSNLPQHF.

This chain joins TRBV9 and TRBJ2-7; D is perhaps TRBD1 or TRBD2 (5 bases each). With 4 bases removed from V and 1 base from J, the gap between germline ends came to 18 bases. CDR1 is SGDLS, CDR2 YYNGEE, per germline. This CDR3 region has 16 residues. Here the CDR3 reads CASSPEGSGWSYEQYF. DNA of the CDR3: TGTGCCAGCAGCCCAGAGGGGTCAGGGTGGTCCTACGAGCAGTACTTC.

The chain is built from TRBV10-3 and TRBJ2-2, with TRBD1 matching over 11 bases. V was clipped by 8 bases and J by 2 bases; unmatched bases: 10. The CDR3 has 17 residues. Germline lookup yields CDR1 ENHRY and CDR2 SYGVKD. CDR3 nucleotides: TGTGCCATCGATCCGGGACAGGGGGTTCCAAACACCGGGGAGCTGTTTTTT. This gives the protein CAIDPGQGVPNTGELFF.

The V gene is TRBV7-2, the J gene TRBJ1-1, with D unresolved. The CDR3 spans 14 residues. Germline V gives CDR1 SGHTA, CDR2 FQGNSA. The V and J ends lost 5 bases and 1 base respectively, with 11 bases between them. CDR3 DNA sequence: TGTGCCAGCAGCCGAGTCGGGAGGAACACTGAAGCTTTCTTT. It specifies CASSRVGRNTEAFF.